This entry lists 30 T cell receptor beta chains sequenced from one sample in a study of regulatory T cells in long-lasting Graves disease. iRepertoire HTBI primers and Arm-PCR of CDR3 regions built TCR beta libraries. TCRdb called the multiplex PCR reads again in MiXCR, with one record for every CDR3 protein. In the table there are approximately 360,000 distinct CDR3 sequences, roughly 10% of which are singletons. The time point: newly diagnosed GD, antithyroid drugs for less than 3 months. Extracted PBMC RNA gave rise to the TCR library. A further study also used this sample, focusing on T cells in Graves' hyperthyroidism and ophthalmopathy.

The sequencing used peripheral blood mononuclear cells (PBMCs), collected at new diagnosis, from a patient treated with antithyroid drugs. The receptors stem from a woman aged 18-29 years with Graves disease.

This clonotype has a count of ten or more. The chain employs TRBV6-2 or TRBV6-3 and TRBJ2-3; TRBD2 matches 9 bases. The V segment lost 0 bases and the J segment 1 base; nucleotides outside the gene matches: 5. CDR1 MNHEY and CDR2 SVGEGT come from the germline V gene. This CDR3 is 17 amino acids long. CDR3: CASSYSGLALGTDTQYF. The CDR3 nucleotides read TGTGCCAGCAGTTACTCGGGACTAGCTCTTGGCACAGATACGCAGTATTTT.

With regard to this clonotype: The conserved phenylalanine or tryptophan is not found at the CDR3 terminus, so this likely reflects a read error. J is TRBJ1-1 and V is TRBV30; tentatively, D is TRBD1 (5 bases). The CDR3 runs to 15 residues. Germline V gene sequence: CDR1 GTSNPN, CDR2 SVGIG (reference sequence). V lost 5 bases, J lost 1 base, and 17 bases lay in between. The CDR3 DNA follows: TGTGCCTGGGATGCCCTGGCAGGACAGAACACTGAAGCTTTCTCT. It translates to CAWDALAGQNTEAFS.

Ten or more counts support this clonotype. The rearrangement joins TRBV5-1 to TRBJ2-3; TRBD2 aligns across 13 bases. V lost 4 bases and J lost 6; bases outside the gene matches: 8. In germline, CDR1 is SGHRS, CDR2 YFSETQ. The CDR3 is 16 residues long. The chain's CDR3 is CASSRTSGGGKDTQYF. CDR3 nucleotide sequence: TGCGCCAGCAGCCGCACTAGCGGGGGGGGGAAGGATACGCAGTATTTT.

Only a few counts were recorded for this clonotype. V and J are TRBV20-1 and TRBJ2-2; TRBD2 matches at 7 bases. The CDR3 runs 15 residues. The J segment lost 2 bases and the V segment lost 3 bases, leaving 6 bases of the junction unmatched. Per germline, CDR1 DFQATT and CDR2 SNEGSKA (reference sequence). The CDR3 DNA reads as TGCAGTGCTAGTACCGGCGGGGGTAACACCGGGGAGCTGTTTTTT. It specifies CSASTGGGNTGELFF.

This clonotype was found many times. The rearrangement links TRBV7-9 to TRBJ2-1; D is perhaps TRBD2 (6 bases). Germline CDR1 reads SEHNR; CDR2 reads FQNEAQ (reference sequence). V was trimmed by 5 bases and J by 5 bases, leaving 19 bases between them. The CDR3 consists of 16 residues. The CDR3 DNA reads TGTGCCAGCAGCGCAAACCCGGGACTGCTCCACAATGAGCAGTTCTTC. Amino acids: CASSANPGLLHNEQFF. The full variable domain, with the rest looked up from reference TRBV7-9 and TRBJ2-1, is DTGVSQNPRHKITKRGQNVTFRCDPISEHNRLYWYRQTLGQGPEFLTYFQNEAQLEKSRLLSDRFSAERPKGSFSTLEIQRTEQGDSAMYLCASSANPGLLHNEQFFGPGTRLTVL.

The CDR3, as DNA: TGTGCCAGCAGCCCACCCTGGACAGCCTACTATGGCTACACCTTC. Amino acids: CASSPPWTAYYGYTF. The chain uses TRBV6-2 or TRBV6-3 and TRBJ1-2; tentative D call: TRBD1 (6 bases). V lost 6 bases and J 3 bases, leaving 17 bases between the germline ends. The length of the CDR3 is 15 residues. The germline V gene encodes CDR1 MNHEY and CDR2 SVGEGT.

This rearrangement joins TRBV11-1 to TRBJ1-1; tentative D call: TRBD1 (5 bases). The ends were cut back, 2 bases at V and 3 bases at J, with 19 bases in the middle. There are 17 residues in the CDR3. Germline assignment: CDR1 SGHAT and CDR2 FQDESV (reference sequence). The CDR3 sequence is CASSLFDGAFWDTEAFF. The CDR3 DNA sequence: TGTGCCAGCAGCTTATTTGATGGGGCGTTCTGGGACACTGAAGCTTTCTTT.

This clonotype was picked up many times. The V and J genes are TRBV20-1 and TRBJ2-7, with TRBD1 matching 8 bases. Germline V lookup: CDR1 DFQATT, CDR2 SNEGSKA (reference sequence). CDR3 length: 14 amino acids. V trimming: 6 bases; J trimming: 8 bases; junction bases outside the gene matches: 15. CDR3 in DNA: TGCAGTGCCCGAGCCGGGACAGGCGAGTGGAAGCAGTACTTC. This codes for CSARAGTGEWKQYF.

In its sample, this clonotype was seen many times. The V and J genes are TRBV11-2 and TRBJ2-1, with D possibly being TRBD1 (6 bases). V lost 5 bases, J lost 7 bases, and 21 bases lay in between. There are 16 residues in the CDR3. CDR1 and CDR2 from the germline V gene are SGHAT and FQNNGV. The CDR3 spells CASSPLGMGALNEQFF. Written as DNA, the CDR3 is TGTGCCAGCAGCCCCCTGGGGATGGGGGCGCTAAATGAGCAGTTCTTC.

V usage is TRBV3-1 and J usage is TRBJ2-7; no reliable D call. CDR1 is LGHDT, CDR2 YNNKEL, per germline (reference sequence). V dropped 0 bases and J dropped 3 bases, with 21 bases sitting between them. The CDR3 contains 18 residues. The CDR3 coding sequence is TGTGCCAGCAGCCAAGACCTGGATACGGTTACTAACCACTACGAGCAGTACGTC. The encoded protein is CASSQDLDTVTNHYEQYV.

This clonotype was picked up many times. The V gene is TRBV4-2, the J gene TRBJ1-1; D is perhaps TRBD1 (6 bases). The germline V gene has CDR1 LGHNA and CDR2 YNFKEQ. The CDR3 length is 14 residues. Trimming took 1 base from V and 2 from J, leaving 8 bases between them. The CDR3 sequence is CASSQGQVNTEAFF. DNA of the CDR3: TGTGCCAGCAGCCAAGGACAGGTCAACACTGAAGCTTTCTTT.

This clonotype was seen repeatedly, ten times or more. The V and J genes are TRBV12-3 or TRBV12-4 and TRBJ1-1; no firm D call. The CDR3 contains 12 residues. With 3 bases removed from V and 11 bases from J, the gap between germline ends came to 13 bases. The CDR3 sequence: CASSLNKAWAFF. In DNA form, the CDR3 reads TGTGCCAGCAGTTTGAACAAGGCCTGGGCTTTCTTT.

This clonotype has only a few counts. CDR3 residues: CASSTPGAEQFF. In DNA, the CDR3 is TGTGCCAGTAGTACCCCCGGCGCCGAGCAGTTCTTC. The gene calls are TRBV19 and TRBJ2-1, with D uncertain. The CDR3 sequence is 12 residues long. Germline CDR1 is LNHDA and CDR2 is SQIVND (reference sequence). Trimming cost V 4 bases and J 10 bases, with 11 bases left between them.

Notes on this clonotype: A much larger clone differs from this one at a single base, so this may be a read error. The rearrangement joins TRBV10-3 to TRBJ1-1, with 7 nucleotides matching TRBD1. V shed 7 bases, J shed 3 bases, and the junction held 11 bases outside the gene matches. The CDR3 is 15 residues long. Per germline, CDR1 ENHRY and CDR2 SYGVKD. The CDR3 sequence: CAINAMDRFDTEAFF. DNA of the CDR3: TGTGCCATCAATGCCATGGACAGGTTCGACACTGAAGCTTTCTTT.

V usage is TRBV15 and J usage is TRBJ1-1; D gene unclear. The CDR3 has 13 residues. V was clipped by 3 bases and J by 3 bases, with 8 bases between them. The germline CDR1 and CDR2 sequences are LNHNV and YYDKDF (reference sequence). CDR3 sequence: CATSRGGDTEAFF. In DNA, the CDR3 is TGTGCCACCAGCAGGGGCGGCGACACTGAAGCTTTCTTT.

About this clonotype: This may be a read error, as it is one base from a much larger clone. No conserved phenylalanine or tryptophan is present at the end of the CDR3, so a read error is the likely explanation. The chain couples TRBV20-1 to TRBJ1-1; D perhaps matches TRBD1 (6 bases). Trimming removed 4 bases from V and 0 bases from J, with 21 bases in between. Germline lookup yields CDR1 DFQATT and CDR2 SNEGSKA (reference sequence). This CDR3 is 17 amino acids long. CDR3 protein: CSATTNRERWVNTEAFL. CDR3 nucleotide sequence: TGCAGTGCTACAACAAACAGGGAGAGGTGGGTGAACACTGAAGCTTTCCTT.

This clonotype was detected ten times or more. The chain joins TRBV7-2 to TRBJ2-5; the D gene is possibly TRBD1 (7 bases). V was pared by 4 bases and J by 4 bases, with 13 bases between. The CDR3 extends over 14 amino acids. Germline lookup yields CDR1 SGHTA and CDR2 FQGNSA. The CDR3 bases are TGTGCCAGCAGCTCGGACCAGGGGGGAGAGACCCAGTACTTC. Protein: CASSSDQGGETQYF.

This clonotype was seen at least ten times. V is TRBV20-1 and J is TRBJ1-5; weak D call: TRBD1 (5 bases). V dropped 7 bases and J dropped 6 bases, with 16 bases sitting between them. The germline V gene has CDR1 DFQATT and CDR2 SNEGSKA (reference sequence). The CDR3 loop spans 13 amino acids. The CDR3, as DNA: TGCAGTGTAGTTGGGGGGGTCGGTCAGCCCCAGCATTTT. Translating it yields CSVVGGVGQPQHF.

This clonotype has more than one count but fewer than ten. Written as DNA, the CDR3 is TGTGCCAGCAGCTCAACCGTACAGGGAGGTGAGCAGTTCTTC. This codes for CASSSTVQGGEQFF. The chain employs TRBV7-2 and TRBJ2-1; D is perhaps TRBD1 or TRBD2 (6 bases each). Germline-derived CDR1 and CDR2 are SGHTA and FQGNSA. The V and J ends lost 4 bases and 9 bases respectively, with 16 bases between them. This CDR3 comprises 14 residues.

The chain is built from TRBV20-1 and TRBJ2-7; 7 bases are shared with TRBD1. The length of the CDR3 is 16 residues. The germline V gene encodes CDR1 DFQATT and CDR2 SNEGSKA (reference sequence). The V and J ends lost 5 bases and 0 bases, in that order; junction bases with no gene match: 13. The CDR3 reads CSAGDSNEYCSYEQYV. CDR3 coding DNA: TGCAGTGCTGGGGACAGCAACGAATATTGCTCCTACGAGCAGTACGTC.

Many counts were recorded for this clonotype. One end of the junction is discordant with germline, which a read error may explain. The J gene is TRBJ1-1, the V gene TRBV5-1; possibly TRBD1 for D (5 bases). The CDR3 extends over 11 amino acids. CDR1 SGHRS and CDR2 YFSETQ come from the germline V gene. CDR3 sequence reads: CASSLDTEAFF. In nucleotides, the CDR3 is TGTGCCAGCAGCTTGGACACGGAAGCTTTCTTT.

This clonotype was recorded many times. V is TRBV28 and J is TRBJ1-5; TRBD1 matches at 9 bases. CDR3 length: 19 residues. Trimming took 10 bases from V and 4 from J; bases not matched to a gene: 23. From germline, CDR1 is MDHEN and CDR2 SYDVKM. The CDR3 protein is CATGIGDRVVSSGNQPQHF. The CDR3 DNA reads as TGTGCCACCGGAATAGGGGACAGGGTGGTATCCAGCGGTAATCAGCCCCAGCATTTT.

In this sample, this clonotype turned up a few times. The chain recombines TRBV2 with TRBJ1-2; D gene unclear. The CDR3 covers 12 residues. Germline CDR1 reads SNHLY; CDR2 reads FYNNEI. V was clipped by 0 bases and J by 4 bases, with 3 bases between them. The DNA for the CDR3 is TGTGCCAGCAGTGAAGCCAGCTATGGCTACACCTTC. It specifies CASSEASYGYTF. The complete variable domain, with remaining parts taken from reference TRBV2 and TRBJ1-2, reads EPEVTQTPSHQVTQMGQEVILRCVPISNHLYFYWYRQILGQKVEFLVSFYNNEISEKSEIFDDQFSVERPDGSNFTLKIRSTKLEDSAMYFCASSEASYGYTFGSGTRLTVV.

This clonotype was found many times. V and J are TRBV28 and TRBJ2-2, with D unresolved. This CDR3 region has 18 residues. The germline gives CDR1 MDHEN, CDR2 SYDVKM. V was clipped by 5 bases and J by 6 bases, with 25 bases between them. CDR3 residues: CASSPYPHLGVRPGELFF. CDR3 sequence (DNA): TGTGCCAGCAGTCCGTATCCCCACCTTGGAGTGCGCCCCGGGGAGCTGTTTTTT.

This clonotype was seen ten or more times. The chain employs TRBV27 and TRBJ1-5; D is uncertain. The CDR3 runs 14 residues. The V end lost 3 bases, the J end lost 6 bases, and 12 bases lay between the germline ends. The germline gives CDR1 MNHEY, CDR2 SMNVEV (reference sequence). The CDR3 coding sequence is TGTGCCAGCAGTTTCGGCCAAGAAGGTCAGCCCCAGCATTTT. Protein sequence: CASSFGQEGQPQHF.

J is TRBJ2-1 and V is TRBV5-1; D possibly corresponds to TRBD2 (6 bases). The CDR3 runs to 16 residues. Germline V gene sequence: CDR1 SGHRS, CDR2 YFSETQ. Trimming removed 4 bases at V and 7 bases at J, with 21 bases between. The CDR3 sequence: CASSPGRLPRRNEQFF. In nucleotides, the CDR3 is TGCGCCAGCAGCCCTGGGAGGCTCCCACGGAGGAATGAGCAGTTCTTC.

In this sample, this clonotype turned up many times. This chain links TRBV20-1 with TRBJ2-1; maybe TRBD1 (5 bases). This CDR3 region has 14 residues. V lost 1 base and J lost 7, with 14 bases in between. In germline, CDR1 is DFQATT, CDR2 SNEGSKA (reference sequence). The chain's CDR3 is CSARVQGAGNEQFF. The CDR3 region has the DNA TGCAGTGCTAGAGTCCAAGGGGCCGGGAATGAGCAGTTCTTC.

Ten or more counts support this clonotype. V is TRBV11-2 and J is TRBJ2-2, with D perhaps given as TRBD1 or TRBD2 (5 bases each). Germline CDR1 is SGHAT and CDR2 is FQNNGV. V lost 2 bases to trimming and J lost 7 bases, with 11 bases between them. CDR3 length: 14 amino acids. Here the CDR3 DNA reads TGTGCCAGCAGCTTAAGCAGGGAGCACGGGGAGCTGTTTTTT. This encodes CASSLSREHGELFF.

Many counts were recorded for this clonotype. The rearrangement links TRBV7-2 to TRBJ1-1, with D possibly matching TRBD1 (6 bases). This CDR3 is built from 14 residues. Trimming cost V 1 base and J 4 bases, with 10 bases left between them. Germline V gene lookup returns CDR1 SGHTA and CDR2 FQGNSA. CDR3 DNA: TGTGCCAGCAGCTTAGTAGGGGGGATCACTGAAGCTTTCTTT. Protein sequence: CASSLVGGITEAFF. Based on the CDR3 plus reference TRBV7-2 and TRBJ1-1, the full variable domain is GAGVSQSPSNKVTEKGKDVELRCDPISGHTALYWYRQSLGQGLEFLIYFQGNSAPDKSGLPSDRFSAERTGGSVSTLTIQRTQQEDSAVYLCASSLVGGITEAFFGQGTRLTVV.

Concerning this clonotype: With a much larger clone just one base away, this may be a read error. V is TRBV28 and J is TRBJ2-5, with 7 bases fitting TRBD1. The closer fit of TRBJ2-1 to the DNA end suggests the J call may be wrong. From germline, CDR1 is MDHEN and CDR2 SYDVKM. CDR3 length: 15 amino acids. The CDR3 nucleotides are TGTGCCATCGGGCCGGGACAGCTTTTACAAGAGACCCAGTTCTTC. Its translation: CAIGPGQLLQETQFF.